The 13 T cell receptor beta chains below were found in one sample sequenced in a study of T cell responses to AZD1222 COVID-19 vaccine. Generated by immunoSEQ multiplex PCR, the TCRdb table keeps only in-frame clones and is missing some. Of about 110,000 clones listed, approximately 86% are singletons. The starting material was peripheral blood, obtained on day 0 of AZD1222 vaccination. These receptors were taken from an adult in good health.

This rearrangement joins TRBV19 to TRBJ2-3; D is possibly TRBD2 (6 bases). The germline V gene has CDR1 LNHDA and CDR2 SQIVND (reference sequence). The CDR3 has 16 amino acids. V shed 5 bases and J shed 3 bases, with 18 bases lying between them. CDR3 residues: CASSLGTGVLTDTQYF. The CDR3 DNA reads TGTGCCAGTAGTTTAGGTACGGGGGTCCTGACAGATACGCAGTATTTT.

This rearrangement joins TRBV7-2 to TRBJ1-6; 10 positions agree with TRBD1. The CDR3 covers 18 residues. The ends lost 3 bases at V and 0 bases at J; junction bases unmatched: 5. The germline V gene has CDR1 SGHTA and CDR2 FQGNSA. The CDR3 region is CASSLPGQGSSYNSPLHF. The CDR3 coding sequence is TGTGCCAGCAGCTTGCCGGGACAGGGGAGCTCCTATAATTCACCCCTCCACTTT.

J is TRBJ2-1 and V is TRBV28; D gene unclear. V was clipped by 7 bases and J by 0 bases, with 16 bases between them. CDR1 is MDHEN and CDR2 is SYDVKM in the germline V gene. CDR3 length: 16 residues. CDR3: CASTLTGVSSYNEQFF. CDR3 DNA: TGTGCCAGCACCCTGACTGGAGTTAGCTCCTACAATGAGCAGTTCTTC.

This chain joins TRBV20-1 and TRBJ1-1, with a tentative D call TRBD1 (5 bases). CDR3 size: 13 residues. V was cut by 6 bases and J by 3 bases, with 14 bases left in between. Germline assignment: CDR1 DFQATT and CDR2 SNEGSKA (reference sequence). The CDR3 reads CSASGGRDTEAFF. CDR3 DNA: TGCAGTGCCAGTGGGGGTAGAGACACTGAAGCTTTCTTT.

The genes are TRBV18 and TRBJ2-2, with D maybe TRBD1 (5 bases). CDR3 size: 15 residues. V was trimmed by 1 base and J by 2 bases, leaving 8 bases between them. Germline CDR1 is KGHSH and CDR2 is LQKENI. The CDR3 DNA reads as TGTGCCAGCTCACCACAGGGGCTTAACACCGGGGAGCTGTTTTTT. Protein sequence: CASSPQGLNTGELFF.

The genes are TRBV7-2 and TRBJ1-2, with unresolved D. The germline V gene encodes CDR1 SGHTA and CDR2 FQGNSA. This CDR3 is 13 amino acids long. The V end lost 1 base, the J end lost 2 bases, and 5 bases lay between the germline ends. The CDR3 DNA reads as TGTGCCAGCAGCTTAGAAAGGAACTATGGCTACACCTTC. The encoded protein is CASSLERNYGYTF.

The rearrangement joins TRBV19 to TRBJ1-1; no reliable D call. CDR3 length: 15 residues. Trimming removed 8 bases at V and 4 bases at J, with 20 bases between. Germline V gene lookup returns CDR1 LNHDA and CDR2 SQIVND (reference sequence). This CDR3 reads CASRPQAGLGTEAFF. In DNA, the CDR3 is TGTGCCAGTCGCCCTCAGGCAGGCCTAGGCACTGAAGCTTTCTTT.

The chain employs TRBV24-1 and TRBJ2-1; perhaps TRBD2 as D (5 bases). The CDR3 length is 13 residues. Deletions cut 6 bases from V and 13 bases from J, with 18 bases between. The germline gives CDR1 KGHDR, CDR2 SFDVKD. This CDR3 is CATSQTDSRGQFF. CDR3 nucleotides: TGTGCCACCAGTCAAACCGACTCACGGGGACAGTTCTTC.

The genes are TRBV6-5 and TRBJ2-7; TRBD1 agrees at 7 bases. V dropped 6 bases and J dropped 3; count of bases not matched to a gene: 5. Germline V CDR1 and CDR2: MNHEY, SVGAGI. The CDR3 consists of 13 residues. CDR3 in DNA: TGTGCCAGCAGCTTCGACAGGGACTACGAGCAGTACTTC. It translates to CASSFDRDYEQYF.

The V gene is TRBV2, the J gene TRBJ2-5; D gene ambiguous. CDR1 and CDR2 (germline): SNHLY, FYNNEI. The CDR3 is 12 residues long. V lost 5 bases and J lost 2, with 6 bases in between. The CDR3 is CASSLKQETQYF. The CDR3 DNA follows: TGTGCCAGCAGTTTGAAACAAGAGACCCAGTACTTC.

The rearrangement joins TRBV29-1 to TRBJ2-2, with D tentatively TRBD2 (5 bases). CDR1 is SQVTM and CDR2 is ANQGSEA in the germline V gene. The V end lost 4 bases, the J end lost 0 bases, and 9 bases lay between the germline ends. This CDR3 contains 14 residues. CDR3 residues: CSVATRTNTGELFF. DNA of the CDR3: TGCAGCGTTGCAACTAGGACGAACACCGGGGAGCTGTTTTTT.

V is TRBV11-2 and J is TRBJ2-1; no clear D. Germline CDR1 reads SGHAT; CDR2 reads FQNNGV. CDR3 length: 11 amino acids. Trimming left V 1 base short and J 10 bases short, with 5 bases between. CDR3 in DNA: TGTGCCAGCAGCTTAGCCGGGGAGCAGTTCTTC. Encoded protein: CASSLAGEQFF.

The chain links TRBV2 to TRBJ2-6, with 9 nucleotides matching TRBD2. CDR3 length equals 19 residues. Losses at the gene ends were 2 bases for V and 3 bases for J; bases not matched to a gene: 11. CDR1 and CDR2 from the germline V gene are SNHLY and FYNNEI. As DNA, the CDR3 is TGTGCCAGCAGTGAACCCGCGGGCGGGGGGGCCTTTGGGGCCAACGTCCTGACTTTC. Its protein is CASSEPAGGGAFGANVLTF. Drawing the rest from reference TRBV2 and TRBJ2-6, the complete variable domain is EPEVTQTPSHQVTQMGQEVILRCVPISNHLYFYWYRQILGQKVEFLVSFYNNEISEKSEIFDDQFSVERPDGSNFTLKIRSTKLEDSAMYFCASSEPAGGGAFGANVLTFGAGSRLTVL.